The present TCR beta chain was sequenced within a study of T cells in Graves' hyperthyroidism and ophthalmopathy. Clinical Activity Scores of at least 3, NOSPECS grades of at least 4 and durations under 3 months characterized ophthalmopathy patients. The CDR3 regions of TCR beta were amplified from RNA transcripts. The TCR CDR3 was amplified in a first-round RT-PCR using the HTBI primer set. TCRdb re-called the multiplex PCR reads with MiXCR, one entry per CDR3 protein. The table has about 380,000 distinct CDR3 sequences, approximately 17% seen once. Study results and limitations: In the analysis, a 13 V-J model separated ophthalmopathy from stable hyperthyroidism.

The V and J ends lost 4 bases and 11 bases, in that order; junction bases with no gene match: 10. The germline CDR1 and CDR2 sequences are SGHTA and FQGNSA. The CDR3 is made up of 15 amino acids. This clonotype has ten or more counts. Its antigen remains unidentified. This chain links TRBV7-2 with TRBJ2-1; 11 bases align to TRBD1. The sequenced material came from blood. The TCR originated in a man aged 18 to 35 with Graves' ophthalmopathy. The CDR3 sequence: CASSSSGTGGNKQFF. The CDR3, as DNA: TGTGCCAGCAGCTCCTCCGGGACAGGGGGAAATAAGCAGTTCTTC.